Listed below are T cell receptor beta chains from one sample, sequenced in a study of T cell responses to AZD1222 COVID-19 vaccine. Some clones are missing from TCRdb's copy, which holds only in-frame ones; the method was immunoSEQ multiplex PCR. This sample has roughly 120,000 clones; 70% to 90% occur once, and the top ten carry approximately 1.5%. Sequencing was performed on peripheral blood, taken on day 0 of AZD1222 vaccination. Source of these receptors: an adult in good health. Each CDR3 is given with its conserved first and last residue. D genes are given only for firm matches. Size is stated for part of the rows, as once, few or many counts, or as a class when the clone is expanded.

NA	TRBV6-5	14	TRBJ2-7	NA	CASRRAVSSYEQYF	TGTGCCAGCAGAAGGGCGGTCAGCTCCTACGAGCAGTACTTC
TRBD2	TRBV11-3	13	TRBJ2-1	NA	CASSPGREGEQFF	TGTGCCAGCAGCCCGGGGAGGGAGGGTGAGCAGTTCTTC
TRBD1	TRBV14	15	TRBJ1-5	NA	CASSQDRGKNQPQHF	TGTGCCAGCAGCCAAGACAGGGGGAAGAATCAGCCCCAGCATTTT
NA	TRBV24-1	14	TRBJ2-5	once	CATSDRRAQETQYF	TGTGCCACCAGTGATAGGAGGGCCCAAGAGACCCAGTACTTC
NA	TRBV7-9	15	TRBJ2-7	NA	CASSFLGISSYEQYF	TGTGCCAGCAGCTTCCTAGGTATATCGAGCTACGAGCAGTACTTC
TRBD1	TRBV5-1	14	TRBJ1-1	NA	CASSADRARDRAFF	TGCGCCAGCAGCGCGGACAGGGCTAGAGATCGAGCTTTCTTT
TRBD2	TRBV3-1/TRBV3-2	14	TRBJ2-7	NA	CASSQVSGAQEQYF	TGTGCCAGCAGCCAAGTGAGCGGGGCGCAGGAGCAGTACTTC
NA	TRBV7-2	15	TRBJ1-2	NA	CASSLNSAANYGYTF	TGTGCCAGCAGCTTAAATTCTGCAGCTAACTATGGCTACACCTTC
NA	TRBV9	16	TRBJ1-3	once	CASSVGSADSGNTIYF	TGTGCCAGCAGCGTAGGGAGCGCAGACTCTGGAAACACCATATATTTT
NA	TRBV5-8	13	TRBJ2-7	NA	CASSSRGNYEQYF	TGTGCCAGCAGTAGCCGCGGTAACTACGAGCAGTACTTC
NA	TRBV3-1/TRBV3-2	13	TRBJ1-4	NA	CASSRRGGQILFF	TGTGCCAGCAGCCGGCGGGGAGGACAGATTCTGTTTTTT
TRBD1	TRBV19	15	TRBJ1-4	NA	CASSFQTGREGKLFF	TGTGCCAGTAGTTTCCAGACAGGGAGGGAAGGAAAACTGTTTTTT
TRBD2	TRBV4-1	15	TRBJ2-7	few	CASSQPSGRARTIHF	TGCGCCAGCAGCCAACCTAGCGGGCGGGCCCGTACCATCCACTTC
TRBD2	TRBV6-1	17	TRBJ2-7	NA	CASSEAVGRVGLYEQYF	TGTGCCAGCAGTGAAGCGGTGGGGAGGGTAGGGCTCTACGAGCAGTACTTC
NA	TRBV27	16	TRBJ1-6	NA	CASSLSRSSYNSPLHF	TGTGCCAGCAGTTTATCGAGGAGCTCCTATAATTCACCCCTCCACTTT
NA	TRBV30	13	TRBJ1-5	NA	CAWSVGSNQPQHF	TGTGCCTGGAGTGTAGGGAGCAATCAGCCCCAGCATTTT
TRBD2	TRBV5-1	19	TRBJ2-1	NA	CASSRGRTSGGASYNEQFF	TGCGCCAGCAGCCGTGGAAGGACTAGCGGGGGGGCATCCTACAATGAGCAGTTCTTC
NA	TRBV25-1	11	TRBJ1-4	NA	CASSRWEKLFF	TGTGCCAGCAGTCGGTGGGAAAAACTGTTTTTT
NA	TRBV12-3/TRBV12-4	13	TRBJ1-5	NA	CASSLLGNQPQHF	TGTGCCAGCAGTTTATTAGGGAATCAGCCCCAGCATTTT
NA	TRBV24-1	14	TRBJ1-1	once	CATSDSGRTTEAFF	TGTGCCACCAGTGACAGCGGACGGACTACTGAAGCTTTCTTT
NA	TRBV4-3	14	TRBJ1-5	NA	CASSQDQGTQPQHF	TGCGCCAGCAGCCAAGATCAGGGCACGCAGCCCCAGCATTTT
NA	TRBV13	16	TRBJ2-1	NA	CASSLRSARGYNEQFF	TGTGCCAGCAGCTTAAGGTCCGCCCGGGGCTACAATGAGCAGTTCTTC
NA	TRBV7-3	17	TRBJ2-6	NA	CASSSGTIFSGANVLTF	TGTGCCAGCAGCTCGGGCACCATCTTCTCTGGGGCCAACGTCCTGACTTTC
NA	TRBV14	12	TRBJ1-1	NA	CASSQMKPRAFF	TGTGCCAGCAGCCAAATGAAGCCTAGAGCTTTCTTT